Each of the 17 T cell receptor beta chains below was sequenced from the same sample in a study of PD-L1 blockade in urothelial cancer. Time point given: pretreatment peripheral blood. The data were produced by immunoSEQ multiplex PCR, yet TCRdb's version contains in-frame clones alone and is incomplete. This sample yields about 72,000 clones, of which approximately 83% are seen a single time; about 16% belongs to the top ten. This specimen was PBMCs, taken around atezolizumab (anti-PD-L1) treatment. These receptors were taken from a man in his 60s with urothelial cancer.

The chain uses TRBV7-8 and TRBJ1-5; perhaps TRBD1 as D (6 bases). This CDR3 is 15 amino acids long. The germline V and J ends were trimmed by 5 bases and 2 bases, with 13 bases remaining between them. Germline V gene data show CDR1 as SGHVS and CDR2 as FQNEAQ. The CDR3, as DNA: TGTGCCAGCAGCACAGCATGGACAGGCAATCAGCCCCAGCATTTT. This codes for CASSTAWTGNQPQHF. Complete variable domain (other parts from reference TRBV7-8 and TRBJ1-5): GAGVSQSPRYKVAKRGQDVALRCDPISGHVSLFWYQQALGQGPEFLTYFQNEAQLDKSGLPSDRFFAERPEGSVSTLKIQRTQQEDSAVYLCASSTAWTGNQPQHFGDGTRLSIL.

The chain combines TRBV7-9 with TRBJ2-3; 7 bases fit TRBD2. Trimming at V came to 5 bases and at J to 6 bases, leaving 11 bases not matched to a gene. Germline V gene sequence: CDR1 SEHNR, CDR2 FQNEAQ (reference sequence). The CDR3 sequence is 15 residues long. Here the CDR3 DNA reads TGTGCCAGCAGCCTGGGGGGGATTGAGGCGGATACGCAGTATTTT. Protein product: CASSLGGIEADTQYF.

This clone was recorded once. The identical CDR3 is also encoded by other nucleotide sequences in the sample. V gene TRBV5-1 combines with J gene TRBJ2-5; TRBD2 might be the D (5 bases). This CDR3 is 13 amino acids long. The germline V and J ends were trimmed by 4 bases and 5 bases, with 12 bases remaining between them. CDR1 is SGHRS and CDR2 is YFSETQ in the germline V gene. The CDR3 DNA reads TGCGCCAGCAGCCTCGGAGGCGGGGAGACCCAGTACTTC. Protein product: CASSLGGGETQYF.

J is TRBJ2-1 and V is TRBV4-1; D unresolved. V was pared by 1 base and J by 6 bases, with 4 bases between. Germline assignment: CDR1 MGHRA and CDR2 YSYEKL. The CDR3 has 12 amino acids. The CDR3: CASSQVGNEQFF. In nucleotides, the CDR3 is TGCGCCAGCAGCCAAGTCGGCAATGAGCAGTTCTTC.

The chain links TRBV9 to TRBJ1-2, with TRBD1 as a possible D gene (6 bases). Trimming stripped 1 base from V and 6 bases from J, with 22 bases between. Germline V lookup: CDR1 SGDLS, CDR2 YYNGEE. This CDR3 is 17 amino acids long. The CDR3 reads CASSVRGAGTRGDGYTF. CDR3 DNA: TGTGCCAGCAGCGTAAGGGGAGCGGGGACAAGGGGAGATGGCTACACCTTC.

The genes are TRBV5-8 and TRBJ2-3; D possibly corresponds to TRBD1 (5 bases). Trimming shortened V by 2 bases and J by 5 bases, and 12 bases separated the two germline ends. Per the germline V gene, CDR1 is SGHTS and CDR2 is YDEGEE. This CDR3 has 14 amino acids. CDR3 sequence reads: CASSFNDRGDTQYF. The CDR3 DNA reads TGTGCCAGCAGCTTCAACGACAGAGGAGATACGCAGTATTTT.

Note on this clone: At one end, the junction sequence differs from germline, possibly due to a read error. This sample also contains other DNA sequences that code for the same CDR3. The J gene is TRBJ1-2, the V gene TRBV4-3; D is possibly TRBD1 (6 bases). The germline V gene has CDR1 LGHNA and CDR2 YSLEER. CDR3 length equals 14 residues. The CDR3 nucleotides are TGCGCCAGCAGCCGAGAGCTGGACAGCTATGGTTACACCTTT. Encoded protein: CASSRELDSYGYTF.

The rearrangement joins TRBV19 to TRBJ1-2, with 9 bases that match TRBD1. Germline V lookup: CDR1 LNHDA, CDR2 SQIVND (reference sequence). J lost 2 bases, V lost 4 bases, and 5 bases had no gene match. This CDR3 comprises 15 residues. CDR3 coding DNA: TGTGCCAGTAGTACCGGACAGGGGAGGAACTATGGCTACACCTTC. The encoded protein is CASSTGQGRNYGYTF.

The chain recombines TRBV19 with TRBJ2-7; TRBD2 might be the D (5 bases). CDR3 size: 12 residues. Germline assignment: CDR1 LNHDA and CDR2 SQIVND (reference sequence). Trimming pared 6 bases from V and 3 bases from J, leaving 9 bases between. In DNA form, the CDR3 reads TGTGCCAGTAGCCGGGATTACTACGAGCAGTACTTC. Amino acid sequence: CASSRDYYEQYF. Complete variable domain (other parts from reference TRBV19 and TRBJ2-7): DGGITQSPKYLFRKEGQNVTLSCEQNLNHDAMYWYRQDPGQGLRLIYYSQIVNDFQKGDIAEGYSVSREKKESFPLTVTSAQKNPTAFYLCASSRDYYEQYFGPGTRLTVT.

This clone was detected only once. The chain links TRBV4-2 to TRBJ1-3, with TRBD1 as a possible D gene (5 bases). The CDR3 has 19 amino acids. V was pared by 3 bases and J by 2 bases, with 23 bases between. Germline CDR1 and CDR2: LGHNA and YNFKEQ. CDR3 bases: TGTGCCAGCAGCCAGGCGCGGGACTCCTCTGCACTAACTGGAAACACCATATATTTT. Amino acid sequence: CASSQARDSSALTGNTIYF.

V gene TRBV9 combines with J gene TRBJ1-2; D possibly corresponds to TRBD1 (5 bases). The CDR3 runs to 13 residues. CDR1 is SGDLS, CDR2 YYNGEE, per germline. V was cut by 4 bases and J by 1 base, with 8 bases left in between. CDR3 in amino acids: CASSTQGNYGYTF. CDR3 DNA: TGTGCCAGCAGCACGCAGGGTAACTATGGCTACACCTTC. The complete variable domain, with remaining parts taken from reference TRBV9 and TRBJ1-2, reads DSGVTQTPKHLITATGQRVTLRCSPRSGDLSVYWYQQSLDQGLQFLIQYYNGEERAKGNILERFSAQQFPDLHSELNLSSLELGDSALYFCASSTQGNYGYTFGSGTRLTVV.

V and J are TRBV5-1 and TRBJ1-1; D possibly corresponds to TRBD1 (5 bases). The CDR3 loop spans 15 amino acids. CDR1 is SGHRS, CDR2 YFSETQ, per germline. V lost 0 bases and J 0 bases, leaving 9 bases between the germline ends. In DNA form, the CDR3 reads TGCGCCAGCAGCTTGGATAGGGGAATGAACACTGAAGCTTTCTTT. Amino acid sequence: CASSLDRGMNTEAFF.

The chain links TRBV27 to TRBJ2-1, with TRBD1 identical over 7 bases. The CDR3 has 13 residues. Germline CDR1 MNHEY, CDR2 SMNVEV (reference sequence). J lost 8 bases, V lost 5 bases, and 6 bases had no gene match. The CDR3 nucleotides are TGTGCCAGCAGTCCATTAGGACAGGATGAGCAGTTCTTC. Amino acid sequence: CASSPLGQDEQFF.

The chain's CDR3 is CASSLHESGEQFF. CDR3 coding DNA: TGTGCCAGCAGCCTGCACGAATCGGGTGAGCAGTTCTTC. This rearrangement joins TRBV7-8 to TRBJ2-1; D is ambiguous. Germline values: CDR1 SGHVS, CDR2 FQNEAQ. CDR3 length equals 13 residues. Trimming took off 5 bases at V and 9 bases at J, with 14 bases between the two ends.

V gene TRBV5-1 combines with J gene TRBJ1-4; weak D call: TRBD1 (5 bases). Per the germline V gene, CDR1 is SGHRS and CDR2 is YFSETQ. V lost 2 bases to trimming and J lost 3 bases, with 11 bases between them. The CDR3 runs to 15 residues. The CDR3 loop reads CASSFESGPNEKLFF. In DNA form, the CDR3 reads TGCGCCAGCAGCTTTGAGTCAGGGCCTAATGAAAAACTGTTTTTT.

This clone was detected only a few times. The chain employs TRBV5-4 and TRBJ1-4; the D is unclear. The CDR3 extends over 13 amino acids. V was trimmed by 4 bases and J by 6 bases, leaving 10 bases between them. Per the germline V gene, CDR1 is SGHNT and CDR2 is YYREEE (reference sequence). CDR3 nucleotide sequence: TGTGCCAGCAGCAGGCCGGGAGATGAAAAACTGTTTTTT. It codes for CASSRPGDEKLFF.

This clone occurred a few times. This chain connects TRBV5-1 to TRBJ2-5; maybe TRBD2 (6 bases). The germline V gene encodes CDR1 SGHRS and CDR2 YFSETQ. The germline V and J ends were trimmed by 1 base and 1 base, with 11 bases remaining between them. The CDR3 is 15 amino acids. The CDR3 DNA sequence: TGCGCCAGCAGCTTGACCGGGGGAAGCCAAGAGACCCAGTACTTC. Its translation: CASSLTGGSQETQYF.